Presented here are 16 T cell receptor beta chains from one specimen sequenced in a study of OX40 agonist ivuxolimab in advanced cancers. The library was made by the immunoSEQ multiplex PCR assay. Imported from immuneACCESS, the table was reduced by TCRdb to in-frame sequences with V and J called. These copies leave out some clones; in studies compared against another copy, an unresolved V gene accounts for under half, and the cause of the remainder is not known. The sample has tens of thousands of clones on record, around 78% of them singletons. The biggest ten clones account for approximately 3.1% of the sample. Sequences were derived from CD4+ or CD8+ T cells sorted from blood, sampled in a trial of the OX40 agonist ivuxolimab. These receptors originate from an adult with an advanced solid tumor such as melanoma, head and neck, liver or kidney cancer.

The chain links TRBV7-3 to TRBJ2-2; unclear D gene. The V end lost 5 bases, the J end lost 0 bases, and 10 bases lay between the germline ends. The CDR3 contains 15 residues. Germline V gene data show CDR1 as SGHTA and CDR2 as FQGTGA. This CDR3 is CASSPGPTNTGELFF. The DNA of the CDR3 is TGTGCCAGCAGCCCAGGACCGACGAACACCGGGGAGCTGTTTTTT.

The DNA for the CDR3 is TGTGCCAGCAGTGAAACGGGTCACCAGGCAGCTTTCTTT. Translating it yields CASSETGHQAAFF. The chain combines TRBV2 with TRBJ1-1; D call uncertain. The CDR3 contains 13 residues. Trimming removed 2 bases at V and 10 bases at J, with 14 bases between. Looked up from germline, CDR1 is SNHLY and CDR2 is FYNNEI.

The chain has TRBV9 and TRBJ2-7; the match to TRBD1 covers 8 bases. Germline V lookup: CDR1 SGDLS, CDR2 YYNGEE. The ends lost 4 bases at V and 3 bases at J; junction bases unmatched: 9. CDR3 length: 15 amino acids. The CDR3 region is CASSSGAGGLYEQYF. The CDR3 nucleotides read TGTGCCAGCAGCTCGGGGGCAGGGGGCCTCTACGAGCAGTACTTC.

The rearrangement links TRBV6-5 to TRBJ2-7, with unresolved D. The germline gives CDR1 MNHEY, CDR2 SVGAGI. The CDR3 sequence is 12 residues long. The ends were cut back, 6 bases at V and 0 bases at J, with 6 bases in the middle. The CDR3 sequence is CASRGSSYEQYF. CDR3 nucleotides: TGTGCCAGCAGGGGTAGCTCCTACGAGCAGTACTTC.

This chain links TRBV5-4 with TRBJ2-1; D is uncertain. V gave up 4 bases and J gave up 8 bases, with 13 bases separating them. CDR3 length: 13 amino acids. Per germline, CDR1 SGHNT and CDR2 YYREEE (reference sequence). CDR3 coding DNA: TGTGCCAGCAGCAGACCCCCCGCATATGAGCAGTTCTTC. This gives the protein CASSRPPAYEQFF. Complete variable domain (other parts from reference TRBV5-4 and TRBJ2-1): ETGVTQSPTHLIKTRGQQVTLRCSSQSGHNTVSWYQQALGQGPQFIFQYYREEENGRGNFPPRFSGLQFPNYSSELNVNALELDDSALYLCASSRPPAYEQFFGPGTRLTVL.

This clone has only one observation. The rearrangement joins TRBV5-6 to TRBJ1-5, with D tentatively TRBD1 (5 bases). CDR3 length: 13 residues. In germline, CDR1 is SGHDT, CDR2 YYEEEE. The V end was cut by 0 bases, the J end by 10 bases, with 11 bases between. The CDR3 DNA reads TGTGCCAGCAGCTTGGGACCGGGGGAACCCCAGCATTTT. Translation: CASSLGPGEPQHF.

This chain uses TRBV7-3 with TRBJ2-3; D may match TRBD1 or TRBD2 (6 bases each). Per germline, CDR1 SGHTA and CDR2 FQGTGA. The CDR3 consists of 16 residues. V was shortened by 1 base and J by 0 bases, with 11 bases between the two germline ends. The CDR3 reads CASSLNPGASTDTQYF. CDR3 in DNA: TGTGCCAGCAGCTTAAACCCGGGGGCAAGCACAGATACGCAGTATTTT.

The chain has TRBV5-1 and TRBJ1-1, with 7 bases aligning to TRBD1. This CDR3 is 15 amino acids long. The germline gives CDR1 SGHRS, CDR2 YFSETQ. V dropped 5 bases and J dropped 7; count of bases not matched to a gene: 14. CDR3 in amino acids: CASSPAIQGMGEAFF. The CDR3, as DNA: TGCGCCAGCAGTCCCGCAATACAGGGGATGGGTGAAGCTTTCTTT. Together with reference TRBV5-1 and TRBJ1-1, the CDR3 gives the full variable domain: KAGVTQTPRYLIKTRGQQVTLSCSPISGHRSVSWYQQTPGQGLQFLFEYFSETQRNKGNFPGRFSGRQFSNSRSEMNVSTLELGDSALYLCASSPAIQGMGEAFFGQGTRLTVV.

CDR3 loop: CASSQIRGGNQPQHF. The CDR3 nucleotides are TGTGCCAGCAGTCAAATCAGGGGAGGCAATCAGCCCCAGCATTTT. The chain is built from TRBV5-6 and TRBJ1-5; weak D call: TRBD1 (6 bases). Germline values: CDR1 SGHDT, CDR2 YYEEEE. V was clipped by 5 bases and J by 2 bases, with 14 bases between them. The CDR3 spans 15 residues.

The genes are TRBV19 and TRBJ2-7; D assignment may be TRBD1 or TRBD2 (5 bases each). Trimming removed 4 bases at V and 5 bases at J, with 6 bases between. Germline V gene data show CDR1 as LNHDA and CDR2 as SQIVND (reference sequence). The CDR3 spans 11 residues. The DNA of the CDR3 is TGTGCCAGTAGTAGGGGGAACGAGCAGTACTTC. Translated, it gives CASSRGNEQYF.

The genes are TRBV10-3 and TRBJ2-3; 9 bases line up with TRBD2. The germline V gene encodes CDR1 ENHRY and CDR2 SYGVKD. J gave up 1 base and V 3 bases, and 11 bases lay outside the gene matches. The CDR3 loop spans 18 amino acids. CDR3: CAISERKSGGPGTDTQYF. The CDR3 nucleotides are TGTGCCATCAGTGAAAGGAAAAGCGGGGGGCCGGGCACAGATACGCAGTATTTT.

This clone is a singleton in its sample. The chain's CDR3 is CASSLGLGEQYF. CDR3 nucleotide sequence: TGTGCCAGCAGTTTGGGACTGGGCGAGCAGTACTTC. The chain recombines TRBV6-6 with TRBJ2-7; tentatively, D is TRBD2 (6 bases). The CDR3 has 12 residues. Germline lookup yields CDR1 MNHNY and CDR2 SVGAGI (reference sequence). V was shortened by 4 bases and J by 6 bases, with 10 bases between the two germline ends.

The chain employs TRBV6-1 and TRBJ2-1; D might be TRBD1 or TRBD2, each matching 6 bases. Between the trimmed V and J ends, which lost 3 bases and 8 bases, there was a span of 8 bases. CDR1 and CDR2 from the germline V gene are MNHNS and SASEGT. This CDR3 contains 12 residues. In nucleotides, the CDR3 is TGTGCCAGCAGTGAGAGGGGGGATGAGCAGTTCTTC. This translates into CASSERGDEQFF.

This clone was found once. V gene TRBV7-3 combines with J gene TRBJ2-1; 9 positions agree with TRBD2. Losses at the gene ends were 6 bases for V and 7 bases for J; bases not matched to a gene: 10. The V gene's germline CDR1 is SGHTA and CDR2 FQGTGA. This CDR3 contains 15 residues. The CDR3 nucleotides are TGTGCCAGCAGGTCCGCGGGGGGGCCTACGAATGAGCAGTTCTTC. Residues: CASRSAGGPTNEQFF.

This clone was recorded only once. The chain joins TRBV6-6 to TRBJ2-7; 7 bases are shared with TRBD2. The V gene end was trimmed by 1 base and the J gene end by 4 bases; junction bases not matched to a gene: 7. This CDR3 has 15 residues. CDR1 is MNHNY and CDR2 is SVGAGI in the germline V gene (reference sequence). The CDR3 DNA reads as TGTGCCAGCAGTTACTACTCTCGCGGGGGTTACGAGCAGTACTTC. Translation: CASSYYSRGGYEQYF.

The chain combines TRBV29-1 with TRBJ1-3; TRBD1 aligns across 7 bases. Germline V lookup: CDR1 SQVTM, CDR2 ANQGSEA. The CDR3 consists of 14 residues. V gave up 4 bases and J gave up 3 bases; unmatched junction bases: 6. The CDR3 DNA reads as TGCAGCGTTGGTGGGGACAGTATTGGAAACACCATATATTTT. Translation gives CSVGGDSIGNTIYF.